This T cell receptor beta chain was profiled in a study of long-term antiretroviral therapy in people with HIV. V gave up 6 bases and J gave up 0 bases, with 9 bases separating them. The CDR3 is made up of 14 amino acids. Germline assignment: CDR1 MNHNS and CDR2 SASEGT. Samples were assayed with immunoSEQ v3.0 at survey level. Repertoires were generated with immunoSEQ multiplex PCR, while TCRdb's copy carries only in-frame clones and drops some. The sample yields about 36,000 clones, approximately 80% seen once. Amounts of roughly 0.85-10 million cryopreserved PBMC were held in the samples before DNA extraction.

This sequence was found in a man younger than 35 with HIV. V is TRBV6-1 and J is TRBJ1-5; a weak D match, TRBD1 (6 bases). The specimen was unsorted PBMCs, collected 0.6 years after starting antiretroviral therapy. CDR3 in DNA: TGTGCCAGCAGATGGGACAATAGCAATCAGCCCCAGCATTTT. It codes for CASRWDNSNQPQHF.